The source of this TCR beta chain is a study of beta chain features in type 1 diabetes (dated by TCRdb to 2016 to 2019). About the study as a whole: No differences in mean age, gender distribution, total cell number or subset yield were found between patients and healthy donors. Across all samples, approximately 98,000,000 sorted cells were examined, and cell number per subset correlated strongly with RNA yield. In the study, recently diagnosed type 1 diabetes patients and matched healthy donors were compared on the TCRB repertoires of their sorted circulating CD4+ T cell subsets. Regulatory and stem cell-like memory subsets were obtained from only 8 patients and about eight healthy donors, while naive and central memory subsets were obtained from all 30 or so donors.

What the work shows at the level of the full study, not this receptor alone: Naive, central memory and regulatory TCRB repertoires appeared to be more similar among patients than among healthy donors. At VDJ recombination sites, patients with type 1 diabetes made fewer insertions and deleted more nucleotides, a pattern implying thymic rearrangement abnormalities. In all four CD4+ subsets, TCRB CDR3 length was moderately but significantly shorter in type 1 diabetes patients. Shorter templates might be favored by PCR, yet because patient and control samples were amplified and corrected together, any such skew would affect both groups equally. Because cDNA was sequenced instead of genomic DNA, activated cells with high expression could be over-represented, although the groups did not differ in activation or CD3 levels. Because the HLA sub-analyses included only small numbers of individuals, any influence of HLA type on TCRB rearrangement was left unresolved.

The CDR3 spans 13 residues, from the cysteine through the phenylalanine. The entry retains the CDR3 DNA only, 39 bases that are in frame from base 1. CDR1 and CDR2, per the germline V gene, are SGHTA and FQGNSA. V loses 5 bases of germline sequence and J loses 3 bases, and the interval between the two ends is 10 bases. All of the isolated RNA was reverse transcribed with the High Capacity cDNA Reverse Transcription Kit, so expressed TCRB transcripts were sequenced. Naive, central memory and regulatory T cell samples underwent deep immunoSEQ sequencing, averaging approximately 3.5 million total reads per sample. Sorted cells were lysed in RLT buffer and RNA was extracted with DNase-treated RNeasy Micro or Mini kits, depending on cell number. To prevent cross-contamination, every cell subset was processed on its own, while patient and healthy donor samples were processed together. Using the immunoSEQ multiplex PCR, TCRB sequences were amplified from cDNA into 87-bp fragments spanning the CDR3 region. The amplicons were sequenced using the Illumina HiSeq platform. Turning to the authors' computational methods: PCR bias was computationally corrected using synthetic template baselines, reads within Hamming distance 2 were collapsed, and singletons that could not be merged were discarded. By aligning reads against IMGT, V, D and J genes, CDR3 length, and insertions or deletions at six rearrangement sites were assigned. Within each subset, clonotype counts were normalized to the number of sorted cells before true diversity and Gini coefficients were calculated with the tcR R package. The overlap coefficient, calculated on TCRB nucleotide sequences, was used to measure repertoire sharing. The clones in this table, taken by TCRdb from immuneACCESS, are in-frame only. Not every clone is retained; where verified, under half of the shortfall comes from an unresolved V gene, and the cause of the rest is unknown. The V and J calls and clone size were taken over from that table, and D and trimming were inferred from the DNA. The sample profile shows around 110,000 clones; roughly 17% of them were found once. 2.3% of the sample comes from the top ten.

Worth noting for this clone: The antigen it binds to is not known. No base qualities exist here, and no much larger clone lies one base off it.

A single peripheral blood draw of around 120 mL on average was collected from each donor into heparinised tubes. A BD FACSAria II was used to sort naive, central memory, regulatory and stem cell-like memory CD4+ T cells with a panel that included CD45RO, CCR7, CD25, CD127, CD95 and CD27. A purity above 95% was achieved for all sorted populations. Right away, PBMCs were isolated by Lymphoprep density gradient centrifugation and were stained directly, with no culture step. To minimize batch effects, samples were stained and sorted in pairs, one healthy donor with one patient per experiment. This receptor was obtained from a man younger than 40 with type 1 diabetes. The specimen was central memory CD4+ T cells from blood. The sequence is built from TRBV7-2 and TRBJ1-1; confidence is insufficient to name the D gene. The CDR3 loop reads CASSLTRDTEAFF. The DNA is as follows: TGTGCCAGCAGCCTGACACGCGACACTGAAGCTTTCTTT. Where the CDR3 stops, the reference TRBV7-2 and TRBJ1-1 genes take over; the full variable domain is GAGVSQSPSNKVTEKGKDVELRCDPISGHTALYWYRQSLGQGLEFLIYFQGNSAPDKSGLPSDRFSAERTGGSVSTLTIQRTQQEDSAVYLCASSLTRDTEAFFGQGTRLTVV.